This TCR beta chain comes out of a study of identical twins. Findings and caveats of the study: The abundant beta clonotypes from cord blood had fewer insertions, and memory repertoires had none of this. The models gave estimates that fell short of the out-of-frame TCR alpha sharing seen in monozygotic twins. Twin pairs' shared out-of-frame alpha sequences were enriched in low generation probability.

CDR3 length: 11 amino acids. Between the trimmed V and J ends, which lost 5 bases and 10 bases, there was a span of 8 bases. In this sample, this clonotype turned up many times. Its antigen is unidentified. TCRdb fed the 5' RACE reads into MiXCR, producing one record per CDR3 protein. The data show roughly 690,000 distinct CDR3 sequences, roughly 20% seen once. These records were also assigned to another study, of T cells expressing NK-cell markers. That source reports: Seven sequenced donors out of eight were HCMV-seropositive, one seronegative.

The material sequenced was PBMCs. This chain joins TRBV12-3 or TRBV12-4 and TRBJ1-4; D gene uncertain. The source is a woman between 18 and 29 years old in good health. The CDR3 DNA follows: TGTGCCAGCAGTACCCCGGGAAAACTGTTTTTT. Residues: CASSTPGKLFF.